This T cell receptor (beta chain) was sequenced during a study of blood T cell repertoires in COVID-19. Study details: Samples representing acute and convalescent COVID-19 were sourced from the United States, Italy and Spain. PBMCs, B-cell-depleted T cells, or T cells were the source of the cDNA or gDNA that made up the material.

The CDR3 totals 13 residues. Trimming removed 1 base from V and 6 bases from J, with 7 bases in between. Germline V gives CDR1 SGHTA, CDR2 FQGNSA. Profiled with immunoSEQ multiplex PCR; TCRdb holds only in-frame clones, not every one. The sample lists almost 400,000 clones, 70% to 90% occurring once. Participants came from under 30 US areas, aged roughly 18 to 89 years. V is TRBV7-2 and J is TRBJ2-1; D possibly corresponds to TRBD2 (5 bases). The sample taken for sequencing was PBMCs or T cells enriched from blood (not recorded which). The sequence was collected from a woman in her thirties with acute COVID-19. The CDR3 reads CASSLVRGNEQFF. The CDR3 DNA follows: TGTGCCAGCAGCTTAGTACGGGGCAATGAGCAGTTCTTC.